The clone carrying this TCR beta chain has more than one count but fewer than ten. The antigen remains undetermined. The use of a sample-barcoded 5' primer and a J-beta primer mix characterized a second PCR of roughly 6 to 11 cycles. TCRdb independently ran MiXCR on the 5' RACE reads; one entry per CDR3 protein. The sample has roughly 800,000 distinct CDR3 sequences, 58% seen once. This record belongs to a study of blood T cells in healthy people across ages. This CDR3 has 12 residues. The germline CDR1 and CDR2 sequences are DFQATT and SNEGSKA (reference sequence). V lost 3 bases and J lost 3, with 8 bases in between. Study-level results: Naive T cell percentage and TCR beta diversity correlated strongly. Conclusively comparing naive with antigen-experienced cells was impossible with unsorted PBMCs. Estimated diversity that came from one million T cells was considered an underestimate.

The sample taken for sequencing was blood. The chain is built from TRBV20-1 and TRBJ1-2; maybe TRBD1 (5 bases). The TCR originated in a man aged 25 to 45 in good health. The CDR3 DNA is TGCAGTGCTAGCAGGGTTGACTATGGCTACACCTTC. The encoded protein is CSASRVDYGYTF.